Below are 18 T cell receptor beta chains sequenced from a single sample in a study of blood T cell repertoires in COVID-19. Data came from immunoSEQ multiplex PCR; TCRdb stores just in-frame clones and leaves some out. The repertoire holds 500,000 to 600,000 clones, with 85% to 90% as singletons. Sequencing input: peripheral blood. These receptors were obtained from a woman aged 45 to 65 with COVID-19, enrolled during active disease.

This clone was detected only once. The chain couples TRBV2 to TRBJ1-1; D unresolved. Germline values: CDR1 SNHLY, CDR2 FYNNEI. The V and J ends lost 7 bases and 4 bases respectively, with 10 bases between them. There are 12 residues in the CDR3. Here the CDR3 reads CASTDSSTEAFF. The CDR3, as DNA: TGTGCCAGCACTGACTCTAGCACTGAAGCTTTCTTT.

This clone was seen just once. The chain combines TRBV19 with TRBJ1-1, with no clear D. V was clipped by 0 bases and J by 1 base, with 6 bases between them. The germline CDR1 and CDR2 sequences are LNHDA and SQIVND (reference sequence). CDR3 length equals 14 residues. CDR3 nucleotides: TGTGCCAGTAGTATAGACAACTCGAACACTGAAGCTTTCTTT. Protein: CASSIDNSNTEAFF.

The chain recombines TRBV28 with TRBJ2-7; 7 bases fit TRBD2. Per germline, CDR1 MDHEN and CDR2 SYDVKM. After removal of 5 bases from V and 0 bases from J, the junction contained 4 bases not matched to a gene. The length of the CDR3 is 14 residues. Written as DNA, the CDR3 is TGTGCCAGCAGTCAACGGGGGGACTCCTACGAGCAGTACTTC. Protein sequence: CASSQRGDSYEQYF. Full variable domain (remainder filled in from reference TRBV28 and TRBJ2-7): DVKVTQSSRYLVKRTGEKVFLECVQDMDHENMFWYRQDPGLGLRLIYFSYDVKMKEKGDIPEGYSVSREKKERFSLILESASTNQTSMYLCASSQRGDSYEQYFGPGTRLTVT.

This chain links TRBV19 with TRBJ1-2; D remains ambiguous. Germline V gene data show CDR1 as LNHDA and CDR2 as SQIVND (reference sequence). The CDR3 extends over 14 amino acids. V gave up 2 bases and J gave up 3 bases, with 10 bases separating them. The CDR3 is CASSIQRLHYGYTF. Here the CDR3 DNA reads TGTGCCAGTAGTATACAACGACTTCACTATGGCTACACCTTC. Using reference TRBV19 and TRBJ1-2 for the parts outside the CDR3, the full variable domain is DGGITQSPKYLFRKEGQNVTLSCEQNLNHDAMYWYRQDPGQGLRLIYYSQIVNDFQKGDIAEGYSVSREKKESFPLTVTSAQKNPTAFYLCASSIQRLHYGYTFGSGTRLTVV.

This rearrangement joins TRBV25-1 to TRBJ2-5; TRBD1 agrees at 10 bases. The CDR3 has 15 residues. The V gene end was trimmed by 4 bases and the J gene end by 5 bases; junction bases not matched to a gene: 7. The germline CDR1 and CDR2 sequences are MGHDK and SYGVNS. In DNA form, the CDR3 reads TGTGCCAGCAGTGCCCGACAGGGGGCAGGGGAGACCCAGTACTTC. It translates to CASSARQGAGETQYF.

The CDR3 spells CASSIVGIPTTGELFF. The DNA for the CDR3 is TGTGCCAGTAGTATAGTCGGGATCCCAACGACCGGGGAGCTGTTTTTT. The chain is built from TRBV19 and TRBJ2-2, with D maybe TRBD2 (5 bases). This CDR3 comprises 16 residues. V lost 1 base to trimming and J lost 5 bases, with 14 bases between them. Germline V lookup: CDR1 LNHDA, CDR2 SQIVND (reference sequence).

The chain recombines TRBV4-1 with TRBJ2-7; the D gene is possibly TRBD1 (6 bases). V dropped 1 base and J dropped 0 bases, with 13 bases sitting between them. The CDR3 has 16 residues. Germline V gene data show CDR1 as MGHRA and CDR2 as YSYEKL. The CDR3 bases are TGCGCCAGCAGCCAAGGGGTAAGGACAGCCTCCTACGAGCAGTACTTC. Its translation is CASSQGVRTASYEQYF.

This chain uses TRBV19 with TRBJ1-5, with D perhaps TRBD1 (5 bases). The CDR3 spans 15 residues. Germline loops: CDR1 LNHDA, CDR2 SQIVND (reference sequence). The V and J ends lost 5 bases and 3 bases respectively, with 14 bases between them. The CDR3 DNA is TGTGCCAGTAGTTATTTTGACAGTTACAATCAGCCCCAGCATTTT. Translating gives CASSYFDSYNQPQHF.

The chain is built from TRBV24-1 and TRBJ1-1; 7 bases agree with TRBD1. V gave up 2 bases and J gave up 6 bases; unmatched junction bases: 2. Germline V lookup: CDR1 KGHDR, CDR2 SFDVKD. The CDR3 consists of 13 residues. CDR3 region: CATSDWGTAEAFF. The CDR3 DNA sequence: TGTGCCACCAGTGATTGGGGGACAGCTGAAGCTTTCTTT.

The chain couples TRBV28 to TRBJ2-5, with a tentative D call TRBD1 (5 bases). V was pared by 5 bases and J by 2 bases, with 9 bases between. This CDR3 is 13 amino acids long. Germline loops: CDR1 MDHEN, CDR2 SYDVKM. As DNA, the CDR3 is TGTGCCAGCAGTAATCGACAGCAAGAGACCCAGTACTTC. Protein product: CASSNRQQETQYF. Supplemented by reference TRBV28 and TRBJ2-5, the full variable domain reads DVKVTQSSRYLVKRTGEKVFLECVQDMDHENMFWYRQDPGLGLRLIYFSYDVKMKEKGDIPEGYSVSREKKERFSLILESASTNQTSMYLCASSNRQQETQYFGPGTRLLVL.

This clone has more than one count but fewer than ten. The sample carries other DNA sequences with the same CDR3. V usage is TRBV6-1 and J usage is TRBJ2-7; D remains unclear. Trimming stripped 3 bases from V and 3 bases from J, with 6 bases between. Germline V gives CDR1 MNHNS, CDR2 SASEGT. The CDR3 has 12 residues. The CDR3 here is CASSEAGYEQYF. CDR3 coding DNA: TGTGCCAGCAGTGAGGCAGGCTACGAGCAGTACTTC.

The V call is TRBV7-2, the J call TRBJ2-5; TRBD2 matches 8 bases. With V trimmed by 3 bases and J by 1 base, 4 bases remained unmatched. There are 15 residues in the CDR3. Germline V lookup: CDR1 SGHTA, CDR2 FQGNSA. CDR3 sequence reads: CASSLLRGAQETQYF. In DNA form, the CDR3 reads TGTGCCAGCAGCTTGTTGCGGGGGGCCCAAGAGACCCAGTACTTC.

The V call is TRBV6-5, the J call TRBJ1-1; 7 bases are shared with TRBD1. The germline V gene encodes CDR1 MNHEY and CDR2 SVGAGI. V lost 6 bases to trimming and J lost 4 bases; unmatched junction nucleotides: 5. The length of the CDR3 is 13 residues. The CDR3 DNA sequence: TGTGCCAGCAGGGGACAGTCTTTCACTGAAGCTTTCTTT. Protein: CASRGQSFTEAFF.

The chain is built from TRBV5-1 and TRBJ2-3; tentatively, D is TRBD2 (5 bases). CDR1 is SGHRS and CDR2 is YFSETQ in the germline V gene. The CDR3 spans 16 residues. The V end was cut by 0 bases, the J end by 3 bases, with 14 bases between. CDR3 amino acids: CASSLDASRSTDTQYF. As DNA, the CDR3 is TGCGCCAGCAGCTTGGATGCTAGCAGGTCGACAGATACGCAGTATTTT.

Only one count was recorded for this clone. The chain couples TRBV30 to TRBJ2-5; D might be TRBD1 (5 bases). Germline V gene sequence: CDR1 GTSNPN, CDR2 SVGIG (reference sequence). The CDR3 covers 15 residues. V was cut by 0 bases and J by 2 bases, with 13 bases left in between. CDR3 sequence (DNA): TGTGCCTGGAGTGTAGGAGTGACAGAGCAAGAGACCCAGTACTTC. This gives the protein CAWSVGVTEQETQYF.

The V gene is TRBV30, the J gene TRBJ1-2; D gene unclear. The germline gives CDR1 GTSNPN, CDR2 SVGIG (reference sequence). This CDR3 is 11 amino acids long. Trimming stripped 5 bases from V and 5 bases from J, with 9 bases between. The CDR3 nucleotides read TGTGCCTGGGGGAGGGATTATGGCTACACCTTC. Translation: CAWGRDYGYTF.

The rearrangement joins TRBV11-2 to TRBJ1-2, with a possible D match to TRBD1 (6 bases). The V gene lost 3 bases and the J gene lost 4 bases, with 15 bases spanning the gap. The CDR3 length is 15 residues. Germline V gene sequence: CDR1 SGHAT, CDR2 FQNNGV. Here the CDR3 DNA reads TGTGCCAGCAGCTTTGGTGGGGGGGCGATCTATGGCTACACCTTC. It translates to CASSFGGGAIYGYTF.

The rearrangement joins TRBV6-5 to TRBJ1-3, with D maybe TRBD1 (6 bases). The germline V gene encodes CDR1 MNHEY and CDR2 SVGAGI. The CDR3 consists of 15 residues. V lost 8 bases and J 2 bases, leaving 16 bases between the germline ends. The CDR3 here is CASSRGGTTGNTIYF. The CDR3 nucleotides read TGTGCCAGCTCTAGAGGGGGTACTACTGGAAACACCATATATTTT.